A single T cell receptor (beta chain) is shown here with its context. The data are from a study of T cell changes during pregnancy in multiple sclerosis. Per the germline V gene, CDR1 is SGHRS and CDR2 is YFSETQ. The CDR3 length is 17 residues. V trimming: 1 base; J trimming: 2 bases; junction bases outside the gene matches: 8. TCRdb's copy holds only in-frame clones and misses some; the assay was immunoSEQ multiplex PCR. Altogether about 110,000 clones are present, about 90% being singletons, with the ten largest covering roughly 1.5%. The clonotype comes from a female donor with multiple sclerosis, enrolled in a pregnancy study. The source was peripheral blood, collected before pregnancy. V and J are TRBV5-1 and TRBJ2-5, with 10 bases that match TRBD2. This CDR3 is CASSLRTSGTRQETQYF. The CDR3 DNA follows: TGCGCCAGCAGCTTGAGGACTAGCGGCACCCGACAAGAGACCCAGTACTTC.